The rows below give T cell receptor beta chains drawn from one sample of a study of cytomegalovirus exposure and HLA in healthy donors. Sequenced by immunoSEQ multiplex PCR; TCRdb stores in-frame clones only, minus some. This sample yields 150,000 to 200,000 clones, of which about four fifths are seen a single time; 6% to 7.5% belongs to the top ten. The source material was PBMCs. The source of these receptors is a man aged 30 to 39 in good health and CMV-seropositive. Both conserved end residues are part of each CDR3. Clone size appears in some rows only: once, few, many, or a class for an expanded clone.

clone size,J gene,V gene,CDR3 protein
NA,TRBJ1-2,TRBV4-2,CASSQDPATGLSGYTF
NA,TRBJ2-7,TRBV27,CASSRRVGVPLGGYEQYF
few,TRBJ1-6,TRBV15,CATSRDRSLTPLHF
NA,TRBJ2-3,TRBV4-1,CASRVVGAGGQGDTQYF
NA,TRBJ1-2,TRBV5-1,CASSLGGDRGWGYTF
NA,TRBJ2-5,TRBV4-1,CASSQDPELSETQYF
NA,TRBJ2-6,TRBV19,CASTVRSGSGANVLTF
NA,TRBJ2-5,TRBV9,CASSQTGRETQYF
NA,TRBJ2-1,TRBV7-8,CASSLPLRLAGGRNEQFF
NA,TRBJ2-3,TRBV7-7,CASSLDGGDTQYF
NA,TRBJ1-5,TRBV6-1,CASSAATDDSQPQHF
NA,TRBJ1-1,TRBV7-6,CASSPVGGVNTEAFF
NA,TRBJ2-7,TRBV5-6,CASSPPGGRSYEQYF
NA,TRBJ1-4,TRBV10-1,CASSRDRDEKLFF
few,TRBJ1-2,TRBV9,CASSVVRGTPDYGYTF
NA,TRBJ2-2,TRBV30,CAWGEAGRDTGELFF
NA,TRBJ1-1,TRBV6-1,CASSRDRANTEAFF
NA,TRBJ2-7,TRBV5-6,CASSIPSESSYEQYF
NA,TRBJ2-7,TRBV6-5,CASSMRLPVGGQYF
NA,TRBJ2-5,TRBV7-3,CASSPKDRPGEQYF
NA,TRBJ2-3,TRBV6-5,CASSFTGTSTDTQYF
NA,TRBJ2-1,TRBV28,CASSPRQGLNEQFF
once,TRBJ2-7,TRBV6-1,CASTSGNSYEQYF
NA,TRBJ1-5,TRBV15,CATSRSPDRVQPQHF
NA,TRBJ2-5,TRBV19,CASSIGGSLETQYF
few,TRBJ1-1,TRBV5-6,CASSPDRGGGEAFF
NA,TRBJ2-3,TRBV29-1,CSVQLAALRDTQYF
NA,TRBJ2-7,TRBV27,CASSLRGRTYEQYF
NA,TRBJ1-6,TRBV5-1,CASSPRQDSPLHF
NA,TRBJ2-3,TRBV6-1,CASSEPGSTDTQYF
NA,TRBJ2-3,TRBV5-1,CASSLLADSTDTQYF
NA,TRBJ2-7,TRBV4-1,CASSQDPASATYEQYF
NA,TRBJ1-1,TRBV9,CASSVGTGSTEAFF
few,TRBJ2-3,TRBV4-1,CASSSSDRVKTDTQYF
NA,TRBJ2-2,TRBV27,CASSLQENTGELFF
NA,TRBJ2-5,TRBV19,CASRLTRDSLVETQYF
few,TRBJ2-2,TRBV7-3,CASSTFVAGGPKTGELFF
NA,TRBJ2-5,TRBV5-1,CASSLRAGSSETQYF
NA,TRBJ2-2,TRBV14,CASSQAWDRDTGELFF
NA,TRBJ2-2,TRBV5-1,CASSRTGTSGYATTGELFF
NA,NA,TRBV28,CASSFTGLSYEQYF
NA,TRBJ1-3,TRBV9,CASSVDYDRVSGNTIYF
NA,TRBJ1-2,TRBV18,CASSPQGPNYGYTF
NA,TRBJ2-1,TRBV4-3,CASSQAMLQPGLFYNEQFF
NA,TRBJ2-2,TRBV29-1,CSVPGAGGSLTSGELFF
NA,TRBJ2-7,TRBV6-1,CASSEALRQGKTTGEQYF
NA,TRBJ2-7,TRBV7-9,CASSLELEQYF
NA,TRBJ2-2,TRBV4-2,CASSQDPGLFLNTGELFF
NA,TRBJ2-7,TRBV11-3,CASSSDSPSYEQYF